Below, 13 T cell receptor beta chains from the same sample are listed, as sequenced in a study of PD-L1 blockade in urothelial cancer. Using immunoSEQ multiplex PCR, the repertoire was profiled, and TCRdb retains in-frame clones only, with some absent. The sample consists of 70,000 to 75,000 clones, around 90% of them appearing once. The material sequenced was PBMCs, taken around atezolizumab (anti-PD-L1) treatment. The receptor source for this set is a man aged 60-69 years with urothelial cancer.

A word on this clone: The junction departs from germline at one end; a sequencing error may be responsible. This sequence joins TRBV19 and TRBJ1-3, with TRBD1 as a possible D gene (5 bases). The CDR3 contains 14 residues. Per the germline V gene, CDR1 is LNHDA and CDR2 is SQIVND (reference sequence). CDR3 coding DNA: TGTGCCAGTAGAACCGTCGGGACTGGGAACACCATATATTTT. This translates into CASRTVGTGNTIYF.

The chain employs TRBV5-8 and TRBJ2-3; D not resolved. This CDR3 has 13 residues. V lost 4 bases and J 6 bases, leaving 12 bases between the germline ends. The germline V gene has CDR1 SGHTS and CDR2 YDEGEE. CDR3 coding DNA: TGTGCCAGCAGCACTGATGGTCGGGATACGCAGTATTTT. Its translation: CASSTDGRDTQYF.

This chain uses TRBV11-1 with TRBJ1-1; maybe TRBD1 (6 bases). Between the trimmed V and J ends, which lost 2 bases and 3 bases, there was a span of 10 bases. CDR1 is SGHAT, CDR2 FQDESV, per germline (reference sequence). This CDR3 comprises 14 residues. This CDR3 reads CASSLMTGDTEAFF. The CDR3 DNA follows: TGTGCCAGCAGCTTAATGACAGGAGACACTGAAGCTTTCTTT.

The chain carries TRBV19 and TRBJ1-1; D not resolved. Germline V gives CDR1 LNHDA, CDR2 SQIVND (reference sequence). V was clipped by 1 base and J by 0 bases, with 12 bases between them. The CDR3 is made up of 16 amino acids. CDR3 DNA sequence: TGTGCCAGTAGTATAGTTACAGCAACCATGAACACTGAAGCTTTCTTT. This gives the protein CASSIVTATMNTEAFF.

This clone has just a few counts. This rearrangement joins TRBV4-1 to TRBJ2-7, with 13 bases aligning to TRBD2. V lost 4 bases to trimming and J lost 2 bases; unmatched junction nucleotides: 2. The germline V gene has CDR1 MGHRA and CDR2 YSYEKL. This CDR3 is built from 15 residues. For the CDR3, the DNA is TGCGCCAGCAGCCCGGGACTAGCGGGGCCCTACGAGCAGTACTTC. Its translation is CASSPGLAGPYEQYF.

CDR3 in amino acids: CAWSRSTGPYGYTF. The CDR3 coding sequence is TGTGCCTGGAGTAGAAGCACAGGGCCCTATGGCTACACCTTC. This sequence joins TRBV30 and TRBJ1-2; maybe TRBD1 (6 bases). Per the germline V gene, CDR1 is GTSNPN and CDR2 is SVGIG (reference sequence). Between the trimmed V and J ends, which lost 2 bases and 4 bases, there was a span of 14 bases. The CDR3 runs to 14 residues.

The gene calls are TRBV5-1 and TRBJ1-1, with 7 bases fitting TRBD1. Losses at the gene ends were 4 bases for V and 8 bases for J; bases not matched to a gene: 8. Germline CDR1 reads SGHRS; CDR2 reads YFSETQ. The CDR3 consists of 13 residues. CDR3 residues: CASSAPGQLEAFF. In DNA, the CDR3 is TGCGCCAGCAGCGCTCCGGGACAGCTGGAAGCTTTCTTT.

This rearrangement joins TRBV7-9 to TRBJ2-5, with 7 bases lining up with TRBD1. CDR1 is SEHNR, CDR2 FQNEAQ, per germline (reference sequence). This CDR3 comprises 14 residues. V shed 5 bases, J shed 2 bases, and the junction held 5 bases outside the gene matches. CDR3 bases: TGTGCCAGCAGCACCCCAGGGGGTCAAGAGACCCAGTACTTC. Its protein is CASSTPGGQETQYF.

This rearrangement joins TRBV6-6 to TRBJ1-2; D is uncertain. CDR3 length: 13 residues. Trimming pared 5 bases from V and 4 bases from J, leaving 11 bases between. Germline CDR1 is MNHNY and CDR2 is SVGAGI (reference sequence). For the CDR3, the DNA is TGTGCCAGCAGTACTGTAGTCGGCTATGGCTACACCTTC. Its translation: CASSTVVGYGYTF.

V gene TRBV6-1 combines with J gene TRBJ1-1, with 7 nucleotides matching TRBD1. The CDR3 has 17 residues. Germline V CDR1 and CDR2: MNHNS, SASEGT. With V trimmed by 2 bases and J by 10 bases, 19 bases remained unmatched. CDR3 nucleotides: TGTGCCAGCAGTGAAAGGGGACAGCGCCCTAACGGGAGTGGAGCTTTCTTT. It is translated as CASSERGQRPNGSGAFF.

J is TRBJ1-3 and V is TRBV6-6; D gene ambiguous. The CDR3 runs 15 residues. Germline V gene lookup returns CDR1 MNHNY and CDR2 SVGAGI (reference sequence). V gave up 2 bases and J gave up 2 bases, with 10 bases separating them. The CDR3: CASSYAERTGNTIYF. The CDR3 DNA reads TGTGCCAGCAGTTACGCCGAGAGGACTGGAAACACCATATATTTT.

This sequence joins TRBV10-1 and TRBJ2-2, with a possible D match to TRBD1 (5 bases). The CDR3 loop spans 14 amino acids. V gave up 5 bases and J gave up 1 base, with 8 bases separating them. The germline V gene encodes CDR1 WNHNN and CDR2 SYGVQD (reference sequence). The CDR3 DNA reads TGCGCCAGCAGTAGACAGTGGAACACCGGGGAGCTGTTTTTT. Amino acid sequence: CASSRQWNTGELFF.

This chain links TRBV7-2 with TRBJ2-2, with TRBD1 identical over 8 bases. Germline CDR1 reads SGHTA; CDR2 reads FQGNSA. The CDR3 is made up of 15 amino acids. Trimming removed 5 bases from V and 3 bases from J; junction bases left unmatched: 5. The CDR3 DNA sequence: TGTGCCAGCAGCAGATCGACAGGGGACACCGGGGAGCTGTTTTTT. It codes for CASSRSTGDTGELFF.